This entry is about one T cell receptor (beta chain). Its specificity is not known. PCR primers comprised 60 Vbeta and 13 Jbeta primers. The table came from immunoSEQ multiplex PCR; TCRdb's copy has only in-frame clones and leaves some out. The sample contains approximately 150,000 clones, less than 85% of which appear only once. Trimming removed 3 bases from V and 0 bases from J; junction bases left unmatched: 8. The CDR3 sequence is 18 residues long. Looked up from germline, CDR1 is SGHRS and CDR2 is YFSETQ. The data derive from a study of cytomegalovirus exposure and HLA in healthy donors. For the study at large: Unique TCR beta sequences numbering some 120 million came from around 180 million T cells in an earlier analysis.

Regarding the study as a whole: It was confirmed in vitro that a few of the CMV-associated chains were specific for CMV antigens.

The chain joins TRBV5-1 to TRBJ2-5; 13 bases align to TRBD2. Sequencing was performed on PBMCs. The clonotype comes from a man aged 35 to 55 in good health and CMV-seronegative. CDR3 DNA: TGCGCCAGCAGCTCAAGGACTAGCGGGGGATTCTACCAAGAGACCCAGTACTTC. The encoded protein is CASSSRTSGGFYQETQYF. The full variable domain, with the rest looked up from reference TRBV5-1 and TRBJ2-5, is KAGVTQTPRYLIKTRGQQVTLSCSPISGHRSVSWYQQTPGQGLQFLFEYFSETQRNKGNFPGRFSGRQFSNSRSEMNVSTLELGDSALYLCASSSRTSGGFYQETQYFGPGTRLLVL.